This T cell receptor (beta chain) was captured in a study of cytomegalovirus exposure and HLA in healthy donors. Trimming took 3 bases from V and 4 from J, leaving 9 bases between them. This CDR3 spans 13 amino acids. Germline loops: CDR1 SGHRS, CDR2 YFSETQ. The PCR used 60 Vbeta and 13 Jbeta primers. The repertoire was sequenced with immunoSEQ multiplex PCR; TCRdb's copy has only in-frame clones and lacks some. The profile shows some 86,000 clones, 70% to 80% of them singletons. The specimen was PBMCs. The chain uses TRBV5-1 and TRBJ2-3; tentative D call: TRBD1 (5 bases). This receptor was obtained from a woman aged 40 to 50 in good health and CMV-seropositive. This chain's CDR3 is CASSSLTADTQYF. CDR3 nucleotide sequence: TGCGCCAGCAGCTCCCTGACAGCAGATACGCAGTATTTT.